Below are 14 T cell receptor beta chains sequenced from a single sample in a study of human T cells and chemical hapten exposure. Time point reported: patch test 1, 2 weeks after DPC sensitization. Treatment reported: therapeutic diphenylcyclopropenone sensitization with weekly scalp DPC. TCRdb reanalysed the RACE reads using MiXCR and keeps one entry per CDR3 protein. The table has 300,000 to 350,000 distinct CDR3 sequences, approximately 6.3% seen once. This specimen was whole blood, taken in connection with sensitization to the hapten diphenylcyclopropenone (DPC). The receptors shown here come from a woman aged 18-29 years with alopecia areata. Some clones in this sample may be carry-over from other donors' samples.

This clonotype turned up a few times. This chain links TRBV2 with TRBJ2-7; D is unresolved. V gave up 1 base and J gave up 0 bases, with 4 bases separating them. Looked up from germline, CDR1 is SNHLY and CDR2 is FYNNEI. CDR3 size: 13 residues. The CDR3 nucleotides read TGTGCCAGCAGTGAAGGGAGCTCCTACGAGCAGTACTTC. This translates into CASSEGSSYEQYF.

This chain uses TRBV5-1 with TRBJ2-7; 7 bases match TRBD1. From germline, CDR1 is SGHRS and CDR2 YFSETQ. V lost 0 bases to trimming and J lost 0 bases; unmatched junction nucleotides: 6. This CDR3 is built from 16 residues. CDR3 DNA: TGCGCCAGCAGCTTGGGGGGACAGAGCACCTCCTACGAGCAGTACTTC. Translating it yields CASSLGGQSTSYEQYF.

This chain joins TRBV18 and TRBJ2-1; 10 nucleotides agree with TRBD1. CDR1 KGHSH and CDR2 LQKENI come from the germline V gene. With V trimmed by 6 bases and J by 4 bases, 6 bases remained unmatched. CDR3 length equals 15 residues. CDR3 nucleotides: TGTGCCAGCTCTCCGACAGGGGGCGATTACAATGAGCAGTTCTTC. This encodes CASSPTGGDYNEQFF.

In this sample, this clonotype turned up a few times. CDR3 sequence reads: CASSHPTGPKLNGYTF. The DNA of the CDR3 is TGTGCCAGCAGTCATCCTACGGGGCCGAAGCTTAATGGCTACACCTTC. This rearrangement joins TRBV6-2 or TRBV6-3 to TRBJ1-2, with a possible D match to TRBD1 (5 bases). Germline CDR1 MNHEY, CDR2 SVGEGT. The CDR3 covers 16 residues. Between the trimmed V and J ends, which lost 5 bases and 6 bases, there was a span of 22 bases.

The chain combines TRBV4-3 with TRBJ1-4; perhaps TRBD1 as D (6 bases). Germline V gene lookup returns CDR1 LGHNA and CDR2 YSLEER. V dropped 4 bases and J dropped 4 bases, with 13 bases sitting between them. There are 15 residues in the CDR3. This CDR3 reads CASSPQTGDNEKLFF. CDR3 bases: TGCGCCAGCAGCCCCCAGACAGGAGATAATGAAAAACTGTTTTTT.

In its sample, this clonotype was seen a few times. The CDR3 bases are TGTGCCAGCATGGGCGGCACCTACGAGCAGTACTTC. Translated: CASMGGTYEQYF. This chain connects TRBV6-1 to TRBJ2-7; D is undetermined. The CDR3 extends over 12 amino acids. Germline values: CDR1 MNHNS, CDR2 SASEGT. V was cut by 7 bases and J by 2 bases, with 9 bases left in between.

At least ten counts were recorded for this clonotype. The chain links TRBV7-2 to TRBJ2-5; a possible D gene is TRBD1 (5 bases). CDR3 length: 13 amino acids. Deletions cut 5 bases from V and 7 bases from J, with 14 bases between. The germline CDR1 and CDR2 sequences are SGHTA and FQGNSA. The CDR3 region is CASSGSEGVTQYF. As DNA, the CDR3 is TGTGCCAGCAGCGGGTCGGAAGGGGTGACCCAGTACTTC.

The chain combines TRBV27 with TRBJ1-2; 7 positions agree with TRBD1. CDR3 length equals 15 residues. With 7 bases clipped from V and 5 bases from J, the junction kept 13 bases outside the gene matches. Germline V gene data show CDR1 as MNHEY and CDR2 as SMNVEV (reference sequence). CDR3 bases: TGTGCCAGCACCCCTTCGCCGCCAGGGGGGTATGGCTACACCTTC. Translation gives CASTPSPPGGYGYTF.

This clonotype was seen ten or more times. The chain recombines TRBV5-4 with TRBJ2-4; 8 positions match TRBD2. The CDR3 contains 23 residues. J was trimmed by 0 bases and V by 3 bases; bases with no gene match: 26. The germline gives CDR1 SGHNT, CDR2 YYREEE (reference sequence). In DNA form, the CDR3 reads TGTGCCAGCAGCTCCATACTTCTCGCGGGGGGCTCCTACTCCTTTTTAGCCAAAAACATTCAGTACTTC. Its translation: CASSSILLAGGSYSFLAKNIQYF.

The sample holds many counts of this clonotype. V and J are TRBV20-1 and TRBJ2-2; weak D call: TRBD1 (6 bases). The germline V gene encodes CDR1 DFQATT and CDR2 SNEGSKA (reference sequence). Trimming pared 1 base from V and 2 bases from J, leaving 8 bases between. The CDR3 runs 14 residues. Here the CDR3 DNA reads TGCAGTGCTAGAGCTGGGGGCAACACCGGGGAGCTGTTTTTT. This translates into CSARAGGNTGELFF.

The genes are TRBV25-1 and TRBJ1-1; unclear D gene. This CDR3 comprises 14 residues. From germline, CDR1 is MGHDK and CDR2 SYGVNS. V was trimmed by 6 bases and J by 0 bases, leaving 11 bases between them. CDR3 in amino acids: CASSPLGMNTEAFF. CDR3 nucleotide sequence: TGTGCCAGCAGCCCACTGGGCATGAACACTGAAGCTTTCTTT.

In its sample, this clonotype was seen many times. The V gene is TRBV7-6, the J gene TRBJ2-3; either TRBD1 or TRBD2 may fit D (5 bases each). Germline V gives CDR1 SGHVS, CDR2 FNYEAQ. V was cut by 1 base and J by 10 bases, with 15 bases left in between. The CDR3 loop spans 14 amino acids. In DNA form, the CDR3 reads TGTGCCAGCAGCTTAGGGGACCCGATCCCTTCGCAGTATTTT. Translating it yields CASSLGDPIPSQYF.

This clonotype was seen many times. The genes are TRBV3-1 and TRBJ2-3; D gene ambiguous. This CDR3 has 12 amino acids. V was clipped by 3 bases and J by 3 bases, with 4 bases between them. Looked up from germline, CDR1 is LGHDT and CDR2 is YNNKEL (reference sequence). The CDR3 DNA reads TGTGCCAGCAGCCATTTGACAGATACGCAGTATTTT. Translating gives CASSHLTDTQYF.

The chain is built from TRBV6-2 or TRBV6-3 and TRBJ1-5; unclear D gene. CDR1 and CDR2 from the germline V gene are MNHEY and SVGEGT. V lost 3 bases to trimming and J lost 4 bases, with 16 bases between them. The CDR3 totals 16 residues. The CDR3 is CASSYHRELANQPQHF. CDR3 in DNA: TGTGCCAGCAGTTATCACCGGGAACTAGCAAATCAGCCCCAGCATTTT.